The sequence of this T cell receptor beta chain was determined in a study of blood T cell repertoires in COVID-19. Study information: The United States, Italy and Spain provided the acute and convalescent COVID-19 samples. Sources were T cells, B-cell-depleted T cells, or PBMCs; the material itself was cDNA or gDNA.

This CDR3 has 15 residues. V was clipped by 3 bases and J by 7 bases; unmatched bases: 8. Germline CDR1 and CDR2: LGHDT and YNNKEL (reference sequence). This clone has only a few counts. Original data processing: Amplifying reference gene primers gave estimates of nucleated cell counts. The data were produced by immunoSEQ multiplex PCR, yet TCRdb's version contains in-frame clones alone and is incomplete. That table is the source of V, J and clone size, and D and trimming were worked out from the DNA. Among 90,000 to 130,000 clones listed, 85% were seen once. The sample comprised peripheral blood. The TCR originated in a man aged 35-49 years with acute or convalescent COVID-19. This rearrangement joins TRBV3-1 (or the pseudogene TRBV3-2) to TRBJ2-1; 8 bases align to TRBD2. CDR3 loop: CASSQGVAGRNEQFF. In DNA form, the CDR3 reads TGTGCCAGCAGCCAGGGAGTAGCGGGGAGGAATGAGCAGTTCTTC.